The T cell receptor (beta chain) under discussion was sequenced for a study of identical twins. The study's findings and limits: Cord blood beta clonotypes present at high abundance carried fewer insertions; no such pattern appeared in memory repertoires.

This clonotype has at least ten counts. Its antigen is currently unknown. This CDR3 spans 14 amino acids. Deletions cut 0 bases from V and 2 bases from J, with 7 bases between. Germline V gives CDR1 ENHRY, CDR2 SYGVKD. A single record per CDR3 protein comes from TCRdb applying MiXCR to the 5' RACE reads. The table has about 200,000 distinct CDR3 sequences, 10% seen once. V usage is TRBV10-3 and J usage is TRBJ2-5; D is undetermined. What was sequenced was memory T cells sorted from blood. This receptor was taken from a man in his fifties or sixties in good health. In DNA form, the CDR3 reads TGTGCCATCAGTGAGTCGTCACTTCAAGAGACCCAGTACTTC. Encoded protein: CAISESSLQETQYF.